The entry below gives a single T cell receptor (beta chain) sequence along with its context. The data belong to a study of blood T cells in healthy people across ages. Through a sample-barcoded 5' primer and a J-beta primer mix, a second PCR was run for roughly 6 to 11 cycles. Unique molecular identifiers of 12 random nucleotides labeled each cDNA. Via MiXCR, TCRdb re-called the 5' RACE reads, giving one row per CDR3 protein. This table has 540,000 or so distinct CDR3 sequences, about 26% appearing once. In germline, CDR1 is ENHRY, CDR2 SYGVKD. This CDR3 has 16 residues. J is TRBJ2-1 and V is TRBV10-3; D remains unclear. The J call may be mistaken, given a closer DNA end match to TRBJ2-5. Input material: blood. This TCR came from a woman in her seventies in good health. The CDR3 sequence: CAISESGDNPWGTQYF. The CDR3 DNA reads TGTGCCATCAGTGAGTCTGGTGACAACCCGTGGGGGACCCAGTACTTC.